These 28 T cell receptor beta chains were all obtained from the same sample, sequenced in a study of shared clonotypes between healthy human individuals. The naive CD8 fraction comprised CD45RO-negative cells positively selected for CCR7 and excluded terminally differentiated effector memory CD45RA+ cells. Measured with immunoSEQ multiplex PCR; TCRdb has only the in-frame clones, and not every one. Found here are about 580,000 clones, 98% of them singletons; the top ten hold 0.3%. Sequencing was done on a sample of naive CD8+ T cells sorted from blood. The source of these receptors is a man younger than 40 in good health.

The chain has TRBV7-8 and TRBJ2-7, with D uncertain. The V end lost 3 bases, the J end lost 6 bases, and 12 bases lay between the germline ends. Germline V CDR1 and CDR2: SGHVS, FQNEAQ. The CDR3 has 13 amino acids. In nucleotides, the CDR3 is TGTGCCAGCAGCTTGACGCGTGTTGTCGAGCAGTACTTC. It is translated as CASSLTRVVEQYF.

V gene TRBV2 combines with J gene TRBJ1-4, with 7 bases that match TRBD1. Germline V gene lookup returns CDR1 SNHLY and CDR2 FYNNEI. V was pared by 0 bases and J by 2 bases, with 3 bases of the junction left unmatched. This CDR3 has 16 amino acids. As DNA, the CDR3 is TGTGCCAGCAGTGAAGCGCGGACAGGTACTAATGAAAAACTGTTTTTT. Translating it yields CASSEARTGTNEKLFF.

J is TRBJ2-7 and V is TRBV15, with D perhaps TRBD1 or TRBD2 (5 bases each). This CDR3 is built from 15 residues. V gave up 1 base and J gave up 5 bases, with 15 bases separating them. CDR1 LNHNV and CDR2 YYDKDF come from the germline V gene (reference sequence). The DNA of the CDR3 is TGTGCCACCAGCAGAGGGCCAGGGAAAGCGGACGAGCAGTACTTC. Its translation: CATSRGPGKADEQYF.

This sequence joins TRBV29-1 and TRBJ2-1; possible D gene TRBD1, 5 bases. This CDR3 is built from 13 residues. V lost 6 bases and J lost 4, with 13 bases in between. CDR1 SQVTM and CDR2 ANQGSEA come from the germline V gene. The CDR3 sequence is CSVSVGPYNEQFF. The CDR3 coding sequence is TGCAGCGTATCGGTGGGGCCTTACAATGAGCAGTTCTTC.

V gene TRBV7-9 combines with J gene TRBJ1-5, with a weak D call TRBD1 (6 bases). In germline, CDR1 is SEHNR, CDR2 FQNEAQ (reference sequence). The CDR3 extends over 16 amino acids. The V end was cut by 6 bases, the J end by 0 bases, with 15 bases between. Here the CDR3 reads CASSGQTAYSNQPQHF. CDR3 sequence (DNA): TGTGCCAGCAGTGGACAGACCGCTTATAGCAATCAGCCCCAGCATTTT.

CDR3 bases: TGTGCCAGCAGCTGGGGAGGGGCCTCGGATACGCAGTATTTT. It specifies CASSWGGASDTQYF. The gene calls are TRBV5-4 and TRBJ2-3, with 7 nucleotides matching TRBD2. V shed 3 bases and J 6 bases; nucleotides not matched to a gene: 7. Looked up from germline, CDR1 is SGHNT and CDR2 is YYREEE (reference sequence). This CDR3 has 14 amino acids. The full variable domain, in which reference TRBV5-4 and TRBJ2-3 provide the parts outside the CDR3, is ETGVTQSPTHLIKTRGQQVTLRCSSQSGHNTVSWYQQALGQGPQFIFQYYREEENGRGNFPPRFSGLQFPNYSSELNVNALELDDSALYLCASSWGGASDTQYFGPGTRLTVL.

Here the CDR3 DNA reads TGCAGCGTTGCCGGGGAAACAGGGGGCGGATCGGGCTATGGCTACACCTTC. Protein sequence: CSVAGETGGGSGYGYTF. This chain links TRBV29-1 with TRBJ1-2; 9 bases are shared with TRBD1. Trimming removed 4 bases from V and 4 bases from J; junction bases left unmatched: 16. CDR3 length equals 17 residues. CDR1 is SQVTM and CDR2 is ANQGSEA in the germline V gene.

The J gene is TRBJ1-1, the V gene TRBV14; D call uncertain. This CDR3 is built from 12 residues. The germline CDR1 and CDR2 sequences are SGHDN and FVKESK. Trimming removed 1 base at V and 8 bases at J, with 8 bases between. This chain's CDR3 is CASSQGSPEAFF. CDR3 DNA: TGTGCCAGCAGCCAAGGGTCCCCGGAAGCTTTCTTT.

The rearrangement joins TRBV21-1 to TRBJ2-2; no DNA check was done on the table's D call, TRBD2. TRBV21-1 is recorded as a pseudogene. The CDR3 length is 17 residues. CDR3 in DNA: TGTGCCAGCAGCAAACGTCTAGCGGGAGACCGAGGCGGGGAGCTGTTTTTT. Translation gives CASSKRLAGDRGGELFF.

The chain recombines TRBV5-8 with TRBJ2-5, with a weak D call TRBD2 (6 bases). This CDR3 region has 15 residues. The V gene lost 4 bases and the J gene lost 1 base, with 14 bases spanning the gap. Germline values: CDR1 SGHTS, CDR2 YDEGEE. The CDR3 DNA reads TGTGCCAGCAGCCAAATCTGGGAGGTCCAAGAGACCCAGTACTTC. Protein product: CASSQIWEVQETQYF.

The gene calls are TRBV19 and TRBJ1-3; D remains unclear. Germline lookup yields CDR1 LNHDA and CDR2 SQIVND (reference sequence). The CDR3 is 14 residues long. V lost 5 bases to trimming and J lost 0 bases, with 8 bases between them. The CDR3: CASSDIGSGNTIYF. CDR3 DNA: TGTGCCAGTAGTGACATCGGCTCTGGAAACACCATATATTTT.

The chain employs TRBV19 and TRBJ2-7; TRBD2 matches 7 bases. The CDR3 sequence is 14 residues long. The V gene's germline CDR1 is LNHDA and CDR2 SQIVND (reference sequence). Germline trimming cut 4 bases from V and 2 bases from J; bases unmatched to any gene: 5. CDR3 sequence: CASSRRERTYEQYF. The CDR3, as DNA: TGTGCCAGTAGTAGGCGGGAGCGAACCTACGAGCAGTACTTC.

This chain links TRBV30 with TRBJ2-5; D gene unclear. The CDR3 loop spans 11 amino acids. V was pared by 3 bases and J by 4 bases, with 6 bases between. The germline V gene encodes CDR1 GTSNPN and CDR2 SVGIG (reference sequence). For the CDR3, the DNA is TGTGCCTGGAGCCAAGGAGAGACCCAGTACTTC. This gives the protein CAWSQGETQYF.

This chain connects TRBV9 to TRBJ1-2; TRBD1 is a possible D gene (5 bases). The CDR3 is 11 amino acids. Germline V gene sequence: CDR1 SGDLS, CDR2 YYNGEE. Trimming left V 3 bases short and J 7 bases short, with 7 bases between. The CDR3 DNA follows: TGTGCCAGCAGCGGGGGCGGTGGCTACACCTTC. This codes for CASSGGGGYTF. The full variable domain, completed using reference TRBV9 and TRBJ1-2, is DSGVTQTPKHLITATGQRVTLRCSPRSGDLSVYWYQQSLDQGLQFLIQYYNGEERAKGNILERFSAQQFPDLHSELNLSSLELGDSALYFCASSGGGGYTFGSGTRLTVV.

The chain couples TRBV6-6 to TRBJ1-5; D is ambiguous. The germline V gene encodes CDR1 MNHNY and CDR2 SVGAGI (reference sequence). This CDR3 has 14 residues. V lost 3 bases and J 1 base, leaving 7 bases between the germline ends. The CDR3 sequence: CASSYLGSNQPQHF. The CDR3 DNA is TGTGCCAGCAGTTATTTGGGCAGCAATCAGCCCCAGCATTTT.

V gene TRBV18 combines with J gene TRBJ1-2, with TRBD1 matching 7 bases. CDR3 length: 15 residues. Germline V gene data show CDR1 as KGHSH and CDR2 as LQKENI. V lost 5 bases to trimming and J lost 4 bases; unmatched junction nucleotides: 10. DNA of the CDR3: TGTGCCAGCTCAGCAGAGACGGGACAGTTCTATGGCTACACCTTC. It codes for CASSAETGQFYGYTF.

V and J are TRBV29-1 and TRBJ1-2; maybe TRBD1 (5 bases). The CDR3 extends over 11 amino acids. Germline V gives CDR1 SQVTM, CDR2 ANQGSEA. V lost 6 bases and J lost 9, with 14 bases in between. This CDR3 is CSVATWGSYTF. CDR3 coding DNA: TGCAGCGTCGCCACCTGGGGCAGCTACACCTTC.

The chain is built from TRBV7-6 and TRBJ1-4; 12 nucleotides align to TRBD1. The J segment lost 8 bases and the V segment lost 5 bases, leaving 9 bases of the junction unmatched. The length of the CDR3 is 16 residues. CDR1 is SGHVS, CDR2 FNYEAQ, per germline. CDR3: CASSPGTGGAREKLFF. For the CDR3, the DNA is TGTGCCAGCAGCCCCGGGACAGGGGGCGCTCGGGAAAAACTGTTTTTT.

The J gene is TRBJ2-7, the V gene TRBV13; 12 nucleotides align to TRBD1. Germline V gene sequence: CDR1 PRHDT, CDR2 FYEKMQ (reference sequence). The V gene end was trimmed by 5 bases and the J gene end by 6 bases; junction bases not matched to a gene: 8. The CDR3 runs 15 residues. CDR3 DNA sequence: TGTGCCAGCAGCCTAACCGGGACAGGGGGCTCCGAGCAGTACTTC. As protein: CASSLTGTGGSEQYF.

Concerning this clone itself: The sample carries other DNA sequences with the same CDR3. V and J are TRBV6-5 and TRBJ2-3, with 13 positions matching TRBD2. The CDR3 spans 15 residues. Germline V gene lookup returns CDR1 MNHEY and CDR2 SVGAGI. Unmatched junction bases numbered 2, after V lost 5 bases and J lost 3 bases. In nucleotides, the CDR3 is TGTGCCAGCAGTCGACTAGCGGGAGGTACAGATACGCAGTATTTT. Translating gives CASSRLAGGTDTQYF.

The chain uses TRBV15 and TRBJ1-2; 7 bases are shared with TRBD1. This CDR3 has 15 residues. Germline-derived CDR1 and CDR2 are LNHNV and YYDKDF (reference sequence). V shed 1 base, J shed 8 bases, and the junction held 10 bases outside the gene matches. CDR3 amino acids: CATSRAGQAARGYTF. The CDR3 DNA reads TGTGCCACCAGCAGAGCCGGACAGGCCGCACGGGGCTACACCTTC.

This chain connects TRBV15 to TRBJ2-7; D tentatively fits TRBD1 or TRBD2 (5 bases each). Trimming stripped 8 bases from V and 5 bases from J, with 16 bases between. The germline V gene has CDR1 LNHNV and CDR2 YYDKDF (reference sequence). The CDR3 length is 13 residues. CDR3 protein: CATARTGDDEQYF. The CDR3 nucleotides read TGTGCCACCGCTCGGACTGGGGACGACGAGCAGTACTTC.

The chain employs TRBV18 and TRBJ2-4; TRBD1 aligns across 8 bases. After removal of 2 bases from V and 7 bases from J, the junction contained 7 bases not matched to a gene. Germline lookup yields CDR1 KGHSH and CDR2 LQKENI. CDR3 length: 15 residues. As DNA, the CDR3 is TGTGCCAGCTCACCAAAGGACAGGGCAGGCAACATTCAGTACTTC. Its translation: CASSPKDRAGNIQYF. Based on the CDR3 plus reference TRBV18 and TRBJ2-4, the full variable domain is NAGVMQNPRHLVRRRGQEARLRCSPMKGHSHVYWYRQLPEEGLKFMVYLQKENIIDESGMPKERFSAEFPKEGPSILRIQQVVRGDSAAYFCASSPKDRAGNIQYFGAGTRLSVL.

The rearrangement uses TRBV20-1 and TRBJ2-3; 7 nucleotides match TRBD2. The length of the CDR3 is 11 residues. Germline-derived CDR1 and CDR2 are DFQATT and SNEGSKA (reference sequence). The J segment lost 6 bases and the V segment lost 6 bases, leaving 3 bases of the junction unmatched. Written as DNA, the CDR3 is TGCAGTGCCCACGGGGGGGATACGCAGTATTTT. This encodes CSAHGGDTQYF.

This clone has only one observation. The CDR3 DNA reads as TGTGCCAGCAGTTCCCAGACTAGCTCGATCTTCAATGAGCAGTTCTTC. As protein: CASSSQTSSIFNEQFF. The chain carries TRBV27 and TRBJ2-1, with TRBD2 identical over 7 bases. Trimming at V came to 4 bases and at J to 6 bases, leaving 12 bases not matched to a gene. The germline gives CDR1 MNHEY, CDR2 SMNVEV (reference sequence). The CDR3 is 16 residues long.

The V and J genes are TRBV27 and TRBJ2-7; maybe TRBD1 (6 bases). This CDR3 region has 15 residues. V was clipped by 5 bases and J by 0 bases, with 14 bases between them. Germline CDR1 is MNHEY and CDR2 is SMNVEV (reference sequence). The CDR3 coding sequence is TGTGCCAGCAGTGCGTCAACAGGGAGCTCCTACGAGCAGTACTTC. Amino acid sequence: CASSASTGSSYEQYF.

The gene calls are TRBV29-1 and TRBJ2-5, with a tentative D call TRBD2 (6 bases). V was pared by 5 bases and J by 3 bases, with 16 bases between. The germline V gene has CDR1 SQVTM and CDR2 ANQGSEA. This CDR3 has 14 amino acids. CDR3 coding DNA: TGCAGCGTTTGTCTGGACGGGAGAGAAGAGACCCAGTACTTC. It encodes CSVCLDGREETQYF.

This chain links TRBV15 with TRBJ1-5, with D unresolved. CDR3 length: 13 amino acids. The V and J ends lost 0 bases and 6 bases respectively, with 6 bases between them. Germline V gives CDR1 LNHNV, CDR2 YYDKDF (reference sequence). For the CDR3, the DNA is TGTGCCACCAGCAGAGAATTTGGTCAGCCCCAGCATTTT. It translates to CATSREFGQPQHF.